This is a list of T cell receptor beta chains from one sample in a study of T and B cells in COVID-19 patients. Via MiXCR, TCRdb re-called the multiplex PCR reads, giving one row per CDR3 protein. This table has approximately 5,000 distinct CDR3 sequences, roughly 26% appearing once. Sequences were obtained from blood. These receptors originate from a human donor with active COVID-19. CDR3s include the opening cysteine and the closing phenylalanine or tryptophan. A D gene is named only where the DNA matches it firmly. Clone size is stated in some rows and not others, as once, few, many or a class when expanded.

V: TRBV12-3/TRBV12-4; size: NA; D: TRBD2; J: TRBJ2-2; DNA: TGTGCCAGCATGAGAGGTCGACTAGCAATCTCCGGGGAGCTGTTTTTT; CDR3: CASMRGRLAISGELFF
V: TRBV5-4; size: medium-sized; D: TRBD1; J: TRBJ2-7; DNA: TGTGCCAGCAGCTTTACAGGGGCGGTGGGCGAGCAGTACTTC; CDR3: CASSFTGAVGEQYF
V: TRBV12-3/TRBV12-4; size: medium-sized; D: TRBD1; J: TRBJ1-5; DNA: TGTGCCAGCAGTTTCACAGGGGAGGGGCAGCCCCAGCATTTT; CDR3: CASSFTGEGQPQHF
V: TRBV30; size: large; D: TRBD2; J: TRBJ2-7; DNA: TGTGCCTGGACGGGGAGCGGGGCTACCTACGAGCAGTACTTC; CDR3: CAWTGSGATYEQYF
V: TRBV14; size: NA; D: NA; J: TRBJ2-7; DNA: TGTGCCAGCAGCCAAGATTTGACTTCCTACGAGCAGTACTTC; CDR3: CASSQDLTSYEQYF
V: TRBV11-1; size: medium-sized; D: NA; J: TRBJ1-1; DNA: TGTGCCAGCAGCTTAAACTCAGGGACTGAAGCTTTCTTT; CDR3: CASSLNSGTEAFF
V: TRBV6-6; size: NA; D: NA; J: TRBJ2-1; DNA: TGTGCCAGCAGCCCGCGCACGGTCAGCGAGCAGTTCTTC; CDR3: CASSPRTVSEQFF
V: TRBV19; size: medium-sized; D: NA; J: TRBJ1-5; DNA: TGTGCCAGTACCCTGGCAAATCAGCCCCAGCATTTT; CDR3: CASTLANQPQHF
V: TRBV19; size: medium-sized; D: NA; J: TRBJ1-3; DNA: TGTGCCAGTAGTATTGGAACAGCCTCTGGAAACACCATATATTTT; CDR3: CASSIGTASGNTIYF
V: TRBV30; size: medium-sized; D: NA; J: TRBJ1-3; DNA: TGTGCCTGGAGTGTACTAGGTGGAAACACCATATATTTT; CDR3: CAWSVLGGNTIYF
V: TRBV19; size: medium-sized; D: TRBD1; J: TRBJ1-2; DNA: TGTGCCAGTAGTACAGGACAGGTCTATGGCTACACCTTC; CDR3: CASSTGQVYGYTF
V: TRBV6-4; size: NA; D: TRBD2; J: TRBJ2-3; DNA: TGTGCCAGCAGTGACTCGACTAGCGGGAGCATAGATACGCAGTATTTT; CDR3: CASSDSTSGSIDTQYF
V: TRBV15; size: NA; D: TRBD2; J: TRBJ2-2; DNA: TGTGCCACCAGCAGGACTAGCGGGGGTACGAACACCGGGGAGCTGTTTTTT; CDR3: CATSRTSGGTNTGELFF
V: TRBV20-1; size: few; D: NA; J: TRBJ2-3; DNA: TGCAGTGCTAGAGTTAGCGCAACGCCGAGAGGTACAGATACGCAGTATTTT; CDR3: CSARVSATPRGTDTQYF
V: TRBV5-4; size: large; D: NA; J: TRBJ1-4; DNA: TGTGCCAGCAGCGATACCGGAGGGTCTAATGAAAAACTGTTTTTT; CDR3: CASSDTGGSNEKLFF
V: TRBV6-5; size: medium-sized; D: NA; J: TRBJ1-5; DNA: TGTGCCAGCAGTCCTTTGGGCAGTAACAATCAGCCCCAGCATTTT; CDR3: CASSPLGSNNQPQHF
V: TRBV27; size: NA; D: NA; J: TRBJ1-1; DNA: TGTGCCAGCGGCGTGGGGGGTAGTGGTTCTGAAGCTTTCTTT; CDR3: CASGVGGSGSEAFF
V: TRBV4-3; size: NA; D: TRBD2; J: TRBJ2-7; DNA: TGCGCCAGCAGCCAAGTGGGGGGGACTAGGGGGTACGAGCAGTACTTC; CDR3: CASSQVGGTRGYEQYF
V: TRBV6-2/TRBV6-3; size: NA; D: NA; J: TRBJ1-2; DNA: TGTGCCAGCAGTTACGGAATTGCGGGGACGAATGACTATGGCTACACCTTC; CDR3: CASSYGIAGTNDYGYTF
V: TRBV5-6; size: few; D: NA; J: TRBJ1-2; DNA: TGTGCCAGCAGCTTAGAGAAGCAGGGCCCTATCTATGGCTACACCTTC; CDR3: CASSLEKQGPIYGYTF
V: TRBV6-4; size: medium-sized; D: TRBD1; J: TRBJ2-3; DNA: TGTGCCAGCAGTGACGCAGGGGGTACGCAGTATTTT; CDR3: CASSDAGGTQYF
V: TRBV5-4; size: NA; D: TRBD1; J: TRBJ1-2; DNA: TGTGCCAGCAGCTCTCCGGACAGGCCTCCCTATGGCTACACCTTC; CDR3: CASSSPDRPPYGYTF
V: TRBV6-2/TRBV6-3; size: NA; D: TRBD2; J: TRBJ2-1; DNA: TGTGCCAGCAGGGTAGCGGGAGGGCGCTCTGAGCAGTTCTTC; CDR3: CASRVAGGRSEQFF
V: TRBV7-9; size: once; D: NA; J: TRBJ2-3; DNA: TGTGCCAGCAGCTTCGGGGGATCTAGCACAGATACGCAGTATTTT; CDR3: CASSFGGSSTDTQYF
V: TRBV20-1; size: NA; D: NA; J: TRBJ1-3; DNA: TGCAGTGCTAGAGGCGGGGGCTCTGGAAACACCATATATTTT; CDR3: CSARGGGSGNTIYF
V: TRBV12-3/TRBV12-4; size: NA; D: NA; J: TRBJ2-5; DNA: TGTGCCAGCAGCCCGTGGGGCCAAGAGACCCAGTACTTC; CDR3: CASSPWGQETQYF
V: TRBV6-5; size: NA; D: NA; J: TRBJ2-5; DNA: TGTGCCAGTCGGGTTGAGACTAGTCGCGAGACCCAGTACTTC; CDR3: CASRVETSRETQYF
V: TRBV6-5; size: NA; D: NA; J: TRBJ1-1; DNA: TGTGCCAGCAGTACAGCGAACACTGAAGCTTTCTTT; CDR3: CASSTANTEAFF
V: TRBV13; size: once; D: TRBD2; J: TRBJ2-5; DNA: TGTGCCAGCAGCGCCTCTAGCGGAGGCGAGACCCAGTACTTC; CDR3: CASSASSGGETQYF
V: TRBV11-1; size: NA; D: NA; J: TRBJ1-5; DNA: TGTGCCAGCAGCATTGGAGATAGCAATCAGCCCCAGCATTTT; CDR3: CASSIGDSNQPQHF
V: TRBV5-5; size: few; D: TRBD1; J: TRBJ1-2; DNA: TGTGCCAGCAGCTTAGGGGGCGGAAGGGACTATGGCTACACCTTC; CDR3: CASSLGGGRDYGYTF
V: TRBV7-9; size: NA; D: NA; J: TRBJ2-7; DNA: TGTGCCAGCAGCTTAGCGTCGGCAGGGGATCAGTACTTC; CDR3: CASSLASAGDQYF
V: TRBV18; size: few; D: TRBD1; J: TRBJ1-2; DNA: TGTGCCAGCTCACCACGGCAGGGGGTTGACTATGGCTACACCTTC; CDR3: CASSPRQGVDYGYTF
V: TRBV5-4; size: NA; D: TRBD1; J: TRBJ1-1; DNA: TGTGCCAGCAGCTCGGACAGGGGGACTGAAGCTTTCTTT; CDR3: CASSSDRGTEAFF
V: TRBV18; size: medium-sized; D: TRBD2; J: TRBJ2-1; DNA: TGTGCCAGCTCACTAGCGGGAACGGGTTACAATGAGCAGTTCTTC; CDR3: CASSLAGTGYNEQFF
V: TRBV13; size: medium-sized; D: TRBD1; J: TRBJ2-2; DNA: TGTGCCAGCCAGGACAGGGGGCTGAAAAACACCGGGGAGCTGTTTTTT; CDR3: CASQDRGLKNTGELFF
V: TRBV4-3; size: NA; D: NA; J: TRBJ1-1; DNA: TGCGCCAGCAGCCAATTAACGGGGGACACTGAAGCTTTCTTT; CDR3: CASSQLTGDTEAFF
V: TRBV11-2; size: NA; D: NA; J: TRBJ1-1; DNA: TGTGCCAGCAGCTTAGAATGGGGCAGATCGAACACTGAAGCTTTCTTT; CDR3: CASSLEWGRSNTEAFF
V: TRBV5-4; size: medium-sized; D: TRBD2; J: TRBJ2-5; DNA: TGTGCCAGCAGCTTGGAGCGGGAGTGGGAGACCCAGTACTTC; CDR3: CASSLEREWETQYF
V: TRBV6-5; size: NA; D: NA; J: TRBJ2-1; DNA: TGTGCCAGCAGTTACTCCGGGGTCATCGGGGTCTCCTACAATGAGCAGTTCTTC; CDR3: CASSYSGVIGVSYNEQFF
V: TRBV11-1; size: NA; D: TRBD1; J: TRBJ2-1; DNA: TGTGCCAGCAGCTTTCGGGACAGGGGGTTGGATGAGCAGTTCTTC; CDR3: CASSFRDRGLDEQFF
V: TRBV4-2; size: few; D: NA; J: TRBJ1-2; DNA: TGTGCCAGCAGCCAAGATCGGCGGGGGGTACTAAGGGGCTACACCTTC; CDR3: CASSQDRRGVLRGYTF
V: TRBV6-5; size: medium-sized; D: NA; J: TRBJ2-3; DNA: TGTGCCAGCAGGGGGGGGGCAGGTACGCAGTATTTT; CDR3: CASRGGAGTQYF
V: TRBV4-3; size: few; D: NA; J: TRBJ2-2; DNA: TGCGCCAGCAGCCAAGATTGGTCCGGGAACACCGGGGAGCTGTTTTTT; CDR3: CASSQDWSGNTGELFF
V: TRBV6-2/TRBV6-3; size: medium-sized; D: NA; J: TRBJ2-7; DNA: TGTGCCAGCAGTTACTCTCCCTGGACACCTACCTACGAGCAGTACTTC; CDR3: CASSYSPWTPTYEQYF
V: TRBV7-2; size: few; D: NA; J: TRBJ1-6; DNA: TGTGCCAGCAGCTCTAGGGATTCACCCCTCCACTTT; CDR3: CASSSRDSPLHF
V: TRBV6-5; size: medium-sized; D: NA; J: TRBJ2-3; DNA: TGTGCCAGCACCTCTAAGTACTTCACAGATACGCAGTATTTT; CDR3: CASTSKYFTDTQYF
V: TRBV6-6; size: medium-sized; D: NA; J: TRBJ2-7; DNA: TGTGCCAGCAGCCGGGACAACCGCTACGAGCAGTACTTC; CDR3: CASSRDNRYEQYF
V: TRBV13; size: medium-sized; D: NA; J: TRBJ2-7; DNA: TGTGCCAGCAGCGCCAGAGGGGTTTTATCCTACGAGCAGTACTTC; CDR3: CASSARGVLSYEQYF
V: TRBV6-2/TRBV6-3; size: NA; D: NA; J: TRBJ2-7; DNA: TGTGCCAGCAGCCCCCCGGGCTCCTCCTACGAGCAGTACTTC; CDR3: CASSPPGSSYEQYF
V: TRBV18; size: few; D: TRBD1; J: TRBJ1-1; DNA: TGTGCCAGCGGCGGGACAGGGCTCACTGAAGCTTTCTTT; CDR3: CASGGTGLTEAFF
V: TRBV6-2/TRBV6-3; size: medium-sized; D: TRBD1; J: TRBJ2-7; DNA: TGTGCCAGCAGTACGGGACAGTCCTCCTACGAGCAGTACTTC; CDR3: CASSTGQSSYEQYF
V: TRBV18; size: medium-sized; D: TRBD1; J: TRBJ2-1; DNA: TGTGCCAGCTCACCACCTAAGACAGGGTCCTACAATGAGCAGTTCTTC; CDR3: CASSPPKTGSYNEQFF
V: TRBV30; size: NA; D: NA; J: TRBJ1-2; DNA: TGTGCCTGGAGTGTCACAGTTAACTATGGCTACACCTTC; CDR3: CAWSVTVNYGYTF